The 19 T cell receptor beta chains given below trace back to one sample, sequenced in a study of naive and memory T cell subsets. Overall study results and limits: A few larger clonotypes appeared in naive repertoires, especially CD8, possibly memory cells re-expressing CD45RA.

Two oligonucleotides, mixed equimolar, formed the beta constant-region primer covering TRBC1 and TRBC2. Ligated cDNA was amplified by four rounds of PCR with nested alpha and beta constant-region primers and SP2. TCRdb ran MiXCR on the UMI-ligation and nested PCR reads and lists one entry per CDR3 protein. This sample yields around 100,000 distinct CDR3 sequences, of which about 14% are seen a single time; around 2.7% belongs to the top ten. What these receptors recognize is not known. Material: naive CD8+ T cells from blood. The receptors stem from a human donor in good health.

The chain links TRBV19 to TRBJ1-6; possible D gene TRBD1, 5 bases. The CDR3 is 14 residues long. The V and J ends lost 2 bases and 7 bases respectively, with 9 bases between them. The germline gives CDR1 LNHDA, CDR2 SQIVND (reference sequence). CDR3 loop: CASSINWGNSPLHF. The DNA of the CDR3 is TGTGCCAGTAGTATAAACTGGGGCAATTCACCCCTCCACTTT.

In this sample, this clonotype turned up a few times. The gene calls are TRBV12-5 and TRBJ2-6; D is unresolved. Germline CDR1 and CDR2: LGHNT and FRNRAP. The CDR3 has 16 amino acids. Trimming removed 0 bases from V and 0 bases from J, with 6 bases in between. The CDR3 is CASGLVEFSGANVLTF. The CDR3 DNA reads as TGTGCTAGTGGTTTGGTTGAGTTCTCTGGGGCCAACGTCCTGACTTTC.

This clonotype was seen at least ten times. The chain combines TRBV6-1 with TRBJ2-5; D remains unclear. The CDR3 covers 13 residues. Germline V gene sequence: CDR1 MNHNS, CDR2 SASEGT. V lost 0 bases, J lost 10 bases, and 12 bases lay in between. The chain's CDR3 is CASSEAGIADQYF. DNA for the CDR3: TGTGCCAGCAGTGAAGCAGGTATAGCCGACCAGTACTTC.

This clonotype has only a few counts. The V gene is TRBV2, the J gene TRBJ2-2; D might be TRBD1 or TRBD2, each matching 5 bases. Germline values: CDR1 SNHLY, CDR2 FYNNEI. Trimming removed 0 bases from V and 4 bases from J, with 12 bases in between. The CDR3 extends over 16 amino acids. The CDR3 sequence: CASSEAVRGRTGELFF. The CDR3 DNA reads TGTGCCAGCAGTGAAGCGGTACGGGGACGCACCGGGGAGCTGTTTTTT. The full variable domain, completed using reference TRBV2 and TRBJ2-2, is EPEVTQTPSHQVTQMGQEVILRCVPISNHLYFYWYRQILGQKVEFLVSFYNNEISEKSEIFDDQFSVERPDGSNFTLKIRSTKLEDSAMYFCASSEAVRGRTGELFFGEGSRLTVL.

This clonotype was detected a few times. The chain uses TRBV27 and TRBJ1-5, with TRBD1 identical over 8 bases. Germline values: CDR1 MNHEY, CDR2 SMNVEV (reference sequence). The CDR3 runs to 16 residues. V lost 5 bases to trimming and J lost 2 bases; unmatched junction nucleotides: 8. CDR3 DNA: TGTGCCAGCAGTGCATTCACAGGGGGAGGCAATCAGCCCCAGCATTTT. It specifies CASSAFTGGGNQPQHF.

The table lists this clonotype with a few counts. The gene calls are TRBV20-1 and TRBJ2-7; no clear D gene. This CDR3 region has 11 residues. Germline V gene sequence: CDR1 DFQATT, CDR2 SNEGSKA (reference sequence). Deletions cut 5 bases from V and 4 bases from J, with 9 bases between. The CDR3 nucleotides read TGCAGTGCTCTCCTTAGTTACGAGCAGTACTTC. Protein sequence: CSALLSYEQYF.

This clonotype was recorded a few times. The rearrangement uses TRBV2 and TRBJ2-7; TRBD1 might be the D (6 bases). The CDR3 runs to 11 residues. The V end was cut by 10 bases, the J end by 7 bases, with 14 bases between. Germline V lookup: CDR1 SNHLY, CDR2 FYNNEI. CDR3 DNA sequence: TGTGCCAACCTGGACAGCCGGGAGCAGTACTTC. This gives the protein CANLDSREQYF.

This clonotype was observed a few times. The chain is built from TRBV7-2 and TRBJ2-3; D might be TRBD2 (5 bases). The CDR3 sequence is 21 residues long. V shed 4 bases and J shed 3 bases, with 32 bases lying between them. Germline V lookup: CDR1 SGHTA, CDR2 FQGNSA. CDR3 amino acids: CASSSHFASPTRSLETDTQYF. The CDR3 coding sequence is TGTGCCAGCAGCTCGCACTTCGCTTCTCCCACTAGGTCCCTCGAAACAGATACGCAGTATTTT.

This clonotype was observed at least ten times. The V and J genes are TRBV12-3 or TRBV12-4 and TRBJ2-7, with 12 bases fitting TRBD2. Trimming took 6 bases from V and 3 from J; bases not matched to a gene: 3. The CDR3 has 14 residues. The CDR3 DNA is TGTGCCAGCAGAACGACTAGCGGGAGCTACGAGCAGTACTTC. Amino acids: CASRTTSGSYEQYF.

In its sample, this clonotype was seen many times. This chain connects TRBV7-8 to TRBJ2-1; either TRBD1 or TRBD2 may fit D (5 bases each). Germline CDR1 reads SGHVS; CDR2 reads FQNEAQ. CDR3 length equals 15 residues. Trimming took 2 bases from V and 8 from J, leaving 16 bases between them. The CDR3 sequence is CASSLPRGAGDEQFF. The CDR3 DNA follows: TGTGCCAGCAGCTTACCCCGAGGGGCGGGTGATGAGCAGTTCTTC.

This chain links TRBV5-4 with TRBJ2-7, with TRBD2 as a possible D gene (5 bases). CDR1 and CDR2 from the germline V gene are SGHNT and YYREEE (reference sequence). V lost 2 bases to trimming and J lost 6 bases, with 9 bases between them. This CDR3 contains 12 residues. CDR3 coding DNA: TGTGCCAGCAGCTTAGGTGGGAGCGAGCAGTACTTC. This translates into CASSLGGSEQYF. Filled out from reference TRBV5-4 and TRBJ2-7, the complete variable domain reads ETGVTQSPTHLIKTRGQQVTLRCSSQSGHNTVSWYQQALGQGPQFIFQYYREEENGRGNFPPRFSGLQFPNYSSELNVNALELDDSALYLCASSLGGSEQYFGPGTRLTVT.

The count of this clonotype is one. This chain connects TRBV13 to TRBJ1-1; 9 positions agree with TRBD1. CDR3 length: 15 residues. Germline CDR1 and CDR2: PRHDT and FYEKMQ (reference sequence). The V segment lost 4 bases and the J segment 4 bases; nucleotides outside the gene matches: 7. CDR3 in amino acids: CASSSGQGFVTEAFF. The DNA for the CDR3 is TGTGCCAGCAGCTCGGGACAGGGATTCGTCACTGAAGCTTTCTTT. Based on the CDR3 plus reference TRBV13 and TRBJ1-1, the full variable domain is AAGVIQSPRHLIKEKRETATLKCYPIPRHDTVYWYQQGPGQDPQFLISFYEKMQSDKGSIPDRFSAQQFSDYHSELNMSSLELGDSALYFCASSSGQGFVTEAFFGQGTRLTVV.

The CDR3 here is CASSLERQRDTEAFF. CDR3 DNA: TGTGCCAGCAGCTTAGAACGACAGCGGGACACTGAAGCTTTCTTT. This sequence joins TRBV11-3 and TRBJ1-1; tentative D call: TRBD1 (5 bases). V lost 0 bases, J lost 3 bases, and 11 bases lay in between. Germline CDR1 reads SGHNT; CDR2 reads YENEEA. This CDR3 contains 15 residues. Looking up the rest from reference TRBV11-3 and TRBJ1-1 gives the full variable domain: EAGVVQSPRYKIIEKKQPVAFWCNPISGHNTLYWYLQNLGQGPELLIRYENEEAVDDSQLPKDRFSAERLKGVDSTLKIQPAELGDSAVYLCASSLERQRDTEAFFGQGTRLTVV.

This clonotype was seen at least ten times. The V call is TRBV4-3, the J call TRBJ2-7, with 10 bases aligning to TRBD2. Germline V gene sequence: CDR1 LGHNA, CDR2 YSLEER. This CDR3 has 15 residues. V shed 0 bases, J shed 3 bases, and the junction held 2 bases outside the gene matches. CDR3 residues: CASSQDASGSYEQYF. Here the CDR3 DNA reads TGCGCCAGCAGCCAAGACGCTAGCGGGAGCTACGAGCAGTACTTC.

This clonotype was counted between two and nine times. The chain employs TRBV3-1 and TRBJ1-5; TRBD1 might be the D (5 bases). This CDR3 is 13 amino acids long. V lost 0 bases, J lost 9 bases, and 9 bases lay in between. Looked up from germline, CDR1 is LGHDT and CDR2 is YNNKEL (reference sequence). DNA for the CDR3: TGTGCCAGCAGCCAAGATGGGGGGTCGCCCCAGCATTTT. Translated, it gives CASSQDGGSPQHF.

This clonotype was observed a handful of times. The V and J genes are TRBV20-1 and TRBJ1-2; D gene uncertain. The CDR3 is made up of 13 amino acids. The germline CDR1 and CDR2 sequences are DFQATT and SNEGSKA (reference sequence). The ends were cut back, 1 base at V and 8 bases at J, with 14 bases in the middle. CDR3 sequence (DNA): TGCAGTGCTAGAGTCCCGGGAGTCGGCGGCTACACCTTC. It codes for CSARVPGVGGYTF.

The CDR3 DNA reads TGTGCCAGCAGCGTGGGCGACAGGGGGTACGAGCAGTACTTC. It codes for CASSVGDRGYEQYF. The gene calls are TRBV9 and TRBJ2-7; 9 nucleotides align to TRBD1. Looked up from germline, CDR1 is SGDLS and CDR2 is YYNGEE. The V gene end was trimmed by 2 bases and the J gene end by 4 bases; junction bases not matched to a gene: 4. The CDR3 sequence is 14 residues long.

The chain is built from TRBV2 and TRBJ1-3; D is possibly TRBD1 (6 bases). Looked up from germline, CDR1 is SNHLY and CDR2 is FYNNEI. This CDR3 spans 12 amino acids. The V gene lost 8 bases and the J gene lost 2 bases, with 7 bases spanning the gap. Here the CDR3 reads CASAGAGNTIYF. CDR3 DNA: TGTGCCAGCGCAGGGGCTGGAAACACCATATATTTT.

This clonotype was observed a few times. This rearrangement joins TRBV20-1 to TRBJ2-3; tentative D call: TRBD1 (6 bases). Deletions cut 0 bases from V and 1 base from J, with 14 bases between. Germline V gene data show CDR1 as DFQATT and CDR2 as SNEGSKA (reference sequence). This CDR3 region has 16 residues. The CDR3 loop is CSARDRTVDRTDTQYF. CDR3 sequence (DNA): TGCAGTGCTAGAGATAGGACAGTAGACCGCACAGATACGCAGTATTTT.